The clone carrying this TCR beta chain was recorded only once. The sample comes from a study of blood T cell repertoires in COVID-19. On the study more broadly: Sites in the United States, Italy and Spain provided acute and convalescent COVID-19 samples. The analysed material was cDNA or gDNA that came from T cells, B-cell-depleted T cells, or PBMCs.

This CDR3 region has 16 residues. V lost 6 bases and J lost 7, with 19 bases in between. Germline CDR1 reads ENHRY; CDR2 reads SYGVKD. Original processing methods: Amplification from reference gene primers served as the basis for estimated nucleated cell counts. Clones were read by immunoSEQ multiplex PCR, and TCRdb kept only the in-frame ones, dropping some. V and J calls and clone size come straight from that table; D and trimming were deduced from the DNA. The sample contains about 32,000 clones, approximately 90% of which appear only once. This TCR was sampled from a man between 60 and 70 years old with acute or convalescent COVID-19. Sequenced material: peripheral blood. This chain links TRBV10-3 with TRBJ1-6; D gene ambiguous. CDR3: CAISSHALERNSPLHF. CDR3 nucleotides: TGTGCCATCAGCTCCCATGCCCTAGAACGGAATTCACCCCTCCACTTT.